This is a list of T cell receptor beta chains from one sample in a study of blood T cell repertoires in COVID-19. Repertoires were generated with immunoSEQ multiplex PCR, while TCRdb's copy carries only in-frame clones and drops some. The profile covers about 320,000 clones, with roughly 90% appearing a single time and roughly 6.7% taken by the ten largest. The sequenced sample was peripheral blood. The receptors were sampled from a man aged 18 to 29 who had recovered from COVID-19. The conserved cysteine and the conserved F or W are not part of the CDR3 here.

>TRBV5-1|TRBJ1-3
ASSLGQAYSGNTIY
>TRBV6-5|TRBJ2-7
ASLLGDEQY
>TRBV30|TRBJ2-3
AWSEAGSTDTQY
>TRBV7-4|TRBJ1-2
ASSRQGAAGYT
>TRBV4-1|TRBJ2-1
ASSLSAGADEQF
>TRBV6-5|TRBJ2-3
ASTLGGADTQY
>TRBV2|TRBJ1-2
ASRETGGARGYT
>TRBV18|TRBJ1-5
ASSPGTHEQPQH
>TRBV4-3|TRBJ2-2
ASSQDTAAGGSRGELF
>TRBV29-1|TRBJ2-7
SVERGEGAHEQY